The 10 T cell receptor beta chains reported below all come from one sample, sequenced in a study of T cells after yellow fever vaccination. From the 5' RACE reads, TCRdb called clonotypes with MiXCR, one entry per CDR3 protein. The table has around 320,000 distinct CDR3 sequences, about 10% seen once. Here the sequenced sample was CD4+ T cells sorted from PBMCs, taken 45 days after the yellow fever booster vaccination. Receptors were obtained from a man younger than 30 who received the YFV17D yellow fever vaccine.

The chain combines TRBV6-5 with TRBJ1-2; 10 positions agree with TRBD1. The CDR3 sequence is 15 residues long. Germline loops: CDR1 MNHEY, CDR2 SVGAGI. V shed 0 bases and J 4 bases; nucleotides not matched to a gene: 2. The CDR3 DNA is TGTGCCAGCAGTTACTCTAGGACAGGGGGCTATGGCTACACCTTC. It is translated as CASSYSRTGGYGYTF.

This clonotype was counted only a few times. The chain recombines TRBV2 with TRBJ2-1; D unclear. V was pared by 6 bases and J by 5 bases, with 11 bases between. Germline CDR1 and CDR2: SNHLY and FYNNEI. The CDR3 extends over 13 amino acids. The CDR3 region has the DNA TGTGCCAGCAGGAGGTCCTGGAACAATGAGCAGTTCTTC. Translated, it gives CASRRSWNNEQFF.

In nucleotides, the CDR3 is TGTGCCAGCAGCTTATTAACGGCGGGTGGCTACACCTTC. Its protein is CASSLLTAGGYTF. The chain combines TRBV13 with TRBJ1-2; D remains ambiguous. The CDR3 length is 13 residues. CDR1 and CDR2 from the germline V gene are PRHDT and FYEKMQ (reference sequence). Trimming pared 2 bases from V and 7 bases from J, leaving 11 bases between. The variable domain in full, completed from reference TRBV13 and TRBJ1-2, reads AAGVIQSPRHLIKEKRETATLKCYPIPRHDTVYWYQQGPGQDPQFLISFYEKMQSDKGSIPDRFSAQQFSDYHSELNMSSLELGDSALYFCASSLLTAGGYTFGSGTRLTVV.

This rearrangement joins TRBV28 to TRBJ2-6, with D hard to call. Germline-derived CDR1 and CDR2 are MDHEN and SYDVKM. The CDR3 runs to 16 residues. The ends were cut back, 5 bases at V and 4 bases at J, with 15 bases in the middle. The CDR3 loop reads CASSQGSYPGANVLTF. The CDR3 nucleotides are TGTGCCAGCAGTCAAGGGTCTTACCCCGGGGCCAACGTCCTGACTTTC.

As for this clonotype: A much larger clone lies one base from this, so it may be a read error. V gene TRBV5-6 combines with J gene TRBJ2-3, with TRBD2 matching over 8 bases. The V gene's germline CDR1 is SGHDT and CDR2 YYEEEE. This CDR3 region has 15 residues. This chain's CDR3 is CASTLSGGSTNTQYF. CDR3 DNA sequence: TGTGCCAGCACCCTGAGCGGGGGAAGCACAAATACGCAGTATTTT. The full variable domain, rest sourced from reference TRBV5-6 and TRBJ2-3, is DAGVTQSPTHLIKTRGQQVTLRCSPKSGHDTVSWYQQALGQGPQFIFQYYEEEERQRGNFPDRFSGHQFPNYSSELNVNALLLGDSALYLCASTLSGGSTNTQYFGPGTRLTVL.

V is TRBV7-2 and J is TRBJ2-3; D unclear. V lost 0 bases, J lost 2 bases, and 9 bases lay in between. The length of the CDR3 is 15 residues. Germline V gene data show CDR1 as SGHTA and CDR2 as FQGNSA. The CDR3: CASSLARSDTDTQYF. CDR3 bases: TGTGCCAGCAGCTTAGCGCGCAGCGACACAGATACGCAGTATTTT.

This clonotype was seen more than once but under ten times. V is TRBV10-3 and J is TRBJ1-1; the D is unclear. With 3 bases removed from V and 1 base from J, the gap between germline ends came to 12 bases. The CDR3 is 15 residues long. Germline assignment: CDR1 ENHRY and CDR2 SYGVKD. The CDR3 loop is CAISDTRTANTEAFF. The CDR3 DNA reads as TGTGCCATCAGTGACACCCGGACGGCGAACACTGAAGCTTTCTTT.

The chain employs TRBV5-1 and TRBJ1-5, with a weak D call TRBD1 (5 bases). The CDR3 is 14 residues long. Per germline, CDR1 SGHRS and CDR2 YFSETQ. The V end lost 4 bases, the J end lost 7 bases, and 15 bases lay between the germline ends. The CDR3 loop is CASSPDRPGQPQHF. The CDR3 bases are TGCGCCAGCAGCCCCGACCGCCCAGGGCAGCCCCAGCATTTT.

The J gene is TRBJ2-5, the V gene TRBV5-1; weak D call: TRBD2 (6 bases). Between the trimmed V and J ends, which lost 6 bases and 5 bases, there was a span of 20 bases. The CDR3 length is 15 residues. Germline lookup yields CDR1 SGHRS and CDR2 YFSETQ. CDR3 coding DNA: TGCGCCAGCATCGCTGGGACTGTCGGGCGGGAGACCCAGTACTTC. Its protein product is CASIAGTVGRETQYF.

The V gene is TRBV30, the J gene TRBJ1-5; D not certain. The germline CDR1 and CDR2 sequences are GTSNPN and SVGIG (reference sequence). CDR3 size: 13 residues. The V end was cut by 3 bases, the J end by 3 bases, with 9 bases between. The chain's CDR3 is CAWSLAFNQPQHF. CDR3 bases: TGTGCCTGGAGCCTAGCCTTCAATCAGCCCCAGCATTTT.